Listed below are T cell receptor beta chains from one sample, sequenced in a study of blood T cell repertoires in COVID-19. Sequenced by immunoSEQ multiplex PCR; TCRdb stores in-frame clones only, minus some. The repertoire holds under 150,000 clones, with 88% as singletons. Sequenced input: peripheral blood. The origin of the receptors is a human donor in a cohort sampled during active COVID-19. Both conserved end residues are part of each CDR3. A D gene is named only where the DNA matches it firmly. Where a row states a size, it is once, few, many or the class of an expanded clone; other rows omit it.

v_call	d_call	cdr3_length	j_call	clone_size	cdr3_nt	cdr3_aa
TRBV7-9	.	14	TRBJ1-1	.	TGTGCCAGCAGCTTGCGTAGGGGCGGGGGTGAAGCTTTCTTT	CASSLRRGGGEAFF
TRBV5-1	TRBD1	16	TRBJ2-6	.	TGCGCCAGCAGCTTAAGACAGGGGACCGGGGCCAACGTCCTGACTTTC	CASSLRQGTGANVLTF
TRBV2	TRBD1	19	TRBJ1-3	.	TGTGCCAGCAGTGAAGGGACAGGGAGATTTTTATCGGGCGGAAACACCATATATTTT	CASSEGTGRFLSGGNTIYF
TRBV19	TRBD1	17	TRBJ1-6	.	TGTGCCAGTAGTGATCCGGGACAGGGCATTAAAAATTCACCCCTCCACTTT	CASSDPGQGIKNSPLHF
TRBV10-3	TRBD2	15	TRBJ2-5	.	TGTGCCATCAATTCAGCGGGGGGTAGACAAGAGACCCAGTACTTC	CAINSAGGRQETQYF
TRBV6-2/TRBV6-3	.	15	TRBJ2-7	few	TGTGCCAGCAGCCTACCCCGGGACTCAACCTACGAGCAGTACTTC	CASSLPRDSTYEQYF
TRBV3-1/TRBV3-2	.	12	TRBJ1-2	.	TGTGCCAGCAGCCAAGCGGCGAGGGGCTACACCTTC	CASSQAARGYTF
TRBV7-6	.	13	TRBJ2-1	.	TGTGCCAGCAGCTTAGGGTGGAGCGATGAGCAGTTCTTC	CASSLGWSDEQFF
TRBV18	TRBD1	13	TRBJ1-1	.	TGTGCCAGCTCTCGCGGACAGGTCGAACGAGCTTTCTTT	CASSRGQVERAFF
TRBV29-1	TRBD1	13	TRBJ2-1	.	TGCAGCGTTGAGGGGACAGTCTACAATGAGCAGTTCTTC	CSVEGTVYNEQFF
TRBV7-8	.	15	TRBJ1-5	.	TGTGCCAGCAGCTTAGGCGGGAGGTGGAATCAGCCCCAGCATTTT	CASSLGGRWNQPQHF
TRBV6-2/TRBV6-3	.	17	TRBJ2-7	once	TGTGCCAGCAGTTACGACCAGGACAGTCTTACCTCCTACGAGCAGTACTTC	CASSYDQDSLTSYEQYF
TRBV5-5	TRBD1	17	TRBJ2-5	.	TGTGCCAGCAGCCTCCCCCCCGGGACAGGGCGACGGGAGACCCAGTACTTC	CASSLPPGTGRRETQYF
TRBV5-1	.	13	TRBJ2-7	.	TGCGCCAGCAGCTCCGACAGATCCTACGAGCAGTACTTC	CASSSDRSYEQYF
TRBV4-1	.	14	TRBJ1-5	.	TGCGCCAGCAGCCGCGGGCCCAGCAATCAGCCCCAGCATTTT	CASSRGPSNQPQHF
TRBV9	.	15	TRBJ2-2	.	TGTGCCAGCAGCCCACCCGGGCAGGGCACCGGGGAGCTGTTTTTT	CASSPPGQGTGELFF
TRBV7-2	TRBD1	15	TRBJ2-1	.	TGTGCCAGCAGCTCCTTGGGACAGGGGGTTAATGAGCAGTTCTTC	CASSSLGQGVNEQFF
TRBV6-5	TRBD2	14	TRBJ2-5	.	TGTGCCAGCCAGACGGGAGGGGCGCAGGAGACCCAGTACTTC	CASQTGGAQETQYF
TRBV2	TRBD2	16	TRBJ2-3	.	TGTGCCAGCAGTGGTCGGGCTAGCGGGGGCACAGATACGCAGTATTTT	CASSGRASGGTDTQYF
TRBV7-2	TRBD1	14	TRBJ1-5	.	TGTGCCAGCAGCTTAGTCGGGACAGTGGAGCCCCAGCATTTT	CASSLVGTVEPQHF
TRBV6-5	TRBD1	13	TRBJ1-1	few	TGTGCCATCAGGGGACAGCCGAACACTGAAGCTTTCTTT	CAIRGQPNTEAFF
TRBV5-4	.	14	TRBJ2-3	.	TGTGCCAGCAGCTTTGGGGGGATCCCAGATACGCAGTATTTT	CASSFGGIPDTQYF
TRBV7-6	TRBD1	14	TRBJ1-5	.	TGTGCCAGCAGTCGGGGGACAGGGGTTCAGCCCCAGCATTTT	CASSRGTGVQPQHF
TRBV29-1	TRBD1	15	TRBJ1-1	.	TGCAGCGTGGGCCGGGACAGGGGGAAGGGGACTGAAGCTTTCTTT	CSVGRDRGKGTEAFF
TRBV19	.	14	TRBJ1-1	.	TGTGCCAGTACCCTGGGTGGGGGCTTCACTGAAGCTTTCTTT	CASTLGGGFTEAFF
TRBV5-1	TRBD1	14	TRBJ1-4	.	TGCGCCAGCAGCAAGGGACAGGCAGCGGAAAAACTGTTTTTT	CASSKGQAAEKLFF
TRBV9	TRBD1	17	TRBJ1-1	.	TGTGCCAGCAGCGATTCTGGGACAGCTCTTATGAACACTGAAGCTTTCTTT	CASSDSGTALMNTEAFF
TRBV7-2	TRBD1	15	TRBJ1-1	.	TGTGCCAGCAGCTTAATGGTTGGGCTAGACAGGGTTGCTTTCTTT	CASSLMVGLDRVAFF
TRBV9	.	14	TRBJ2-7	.	TGTGCCAGCAGCGTAGCGAACATCCCCTACGAGCAGTACTTC	CASSVANIPYEQYF
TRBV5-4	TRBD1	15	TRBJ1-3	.	TGTGCCAGCAGCAGGGGGACAGGGGCTGGAAACACCATATATTTT	CASSRGTGAGNTIYF
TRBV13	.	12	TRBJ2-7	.	TGTGCCAGCAGCCTAGACGGGGTAGAGCAGTACTTC	CASSLDGVEQYF
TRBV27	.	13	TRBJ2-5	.	TGTGCCAGCAGTTTGAACAGCCAAGAGACCCAGTACTTC	CASSLNSQETQYF
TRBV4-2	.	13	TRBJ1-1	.	TGTGCCAGCAGCCAAAGCGAAAACACTGAAGCTTTCTTT	CASSQSENTEAFF
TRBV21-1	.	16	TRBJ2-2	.	TGTGCCAGCTCACCGCATGGGACAGCGAACACCGGGGAGCTGTTTTTT	CASSPHGTANTGELFF
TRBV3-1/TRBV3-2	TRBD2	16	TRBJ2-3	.	TGTGCCAGCAGCCAAGAGGGGGGACTAGGACCTGATACGCAGTATTTT	CASSQEGGLGPDTQYF
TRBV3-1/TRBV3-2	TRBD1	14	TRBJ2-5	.	TGTGCCAGCAGCCACCACAGGGGCTGGGAGACCCAGTACTTC	CASSHHRGWETQYF
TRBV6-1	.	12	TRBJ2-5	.	TGTGCCAGCAGTGAAATGAGGGAGACCCAGTACTTC	CASSEMRETQYF
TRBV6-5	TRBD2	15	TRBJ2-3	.	TGTGCCAGCAGGGATAGCGGGGGGTTCACAGATACGCAGTATTTT	CASRDSGGFTDTQYF